This TCR beta chain derives from a study of cytomegalovirus exposure and HLA in healthy donors. In the PCR, 60 Vbeta and 13 Jbeta primers were used. Profiled with immunoSEQ multiplex PCR; TCRdb holds only in-frame clones, not every one. The sample data list tens of thousands of clones. Study-wide findings and caveats: The study designated 150 to 200 TCR beta chains cytomegalovirus-associated. Presence/absence analysis assumed near-uniform sequencing depth across donors.

Regarding this clone: Its specificity is unknown.

This CDR3 has 14 amino acids. CDR1 is SGHTA, CDR2 FQGTGA, per germline. The J segment lost 4 bases and the V segment lost 5 bases, leaving 4 bases of the junction unmatched. The TCR was taken from a woman between 40 and 50 years old in good health and CMV-seropositive. The chain links TRBV7-3 to TRBJ2-3, with TRBD2 matching 9 bases. Sequenced input: PBMCs. CDR3 amino acids: CASSQGLASDTQYF. The CDR3 nucleotides are TGTGCCAGCAGCCAGGGACTAGCCTCAGATACGCAGTATTTT.